The 24 T cell receptor beta chains below all came from one sample that was sequenced in a study of blood T cell repertoires in COVID-19. The method was immunoSEQ multiplex PCR; TCRdb's version includes in-frame clones alone and lacks a portion of them. This sample carries 190,000 or so clones, 80% to 90% of them seen once, and the ten largest clones take 0.78%. The sample consisted of peripheral blood. These receptor sequences come from a woman between 65 and 79 years old with acute or convalescent COVID-19.

V and J are TRBV20-1 and TRBJ2-1; D is ambiguous. Germline V CDR1 and CDR2: DFQATT, SNEGSKA (reference sequence). The CDR3 extends over 11 amino acids. Trimming shortened V by 0 bases and J by 6 bases, and 3 bases separated the two germline ends. The CDR3 coding sequence is TGCAGTGCTAGAGAGAGCAATGAGCAGTTCTTC. Translating gives CSARESNEQFF.

The chain couples TRBV3-1 (or the pseudogene TRBV3-2) to TRBJ1-1, with D perhaps TRBD1 (5 bases). Germline CDR1 LGHDT, CDR2 YNNKEL (reference sequence). V was shortened by 6 bases and J by 5 bases, with 16 bases between the two germline ends. The CDR3 runs 14 residues. The CDR3 sequence is CASRSAGGRTEAFF. CDR3 nucleotide sequence: TGTGCCAGCAGGTCCGCGGGGGGAAGAACTGAAGCTTTCTTT.

The chain is built from TRBV6-2 or TRBV6-3 and TRBJ2-7; TRBD2 aligns across 10 bases. CDR3 length equals 15 residues. The germline gives CDR1 MNHEY, CDR2 SVGEGT. V was clipped by 0 bases and J by 6 bases; unmatched bases: 5. Here the CDR3 DNA reads TGTGCCAGCAGTTACTCGACTAGCGGGTTTCTCGAGCAGTACTTC. Translating gives CASSYSTSGFLEQYF.

This clone occurred once. The chain is built from TRBV5-5 and TRBJ1-5; 9 bases map to TRBD1. This CDR3 is 15 amino acids long. V lost 1 base, J lost 9 bases, and 8 bases stayed unmatched. Looked up from germline, CDR1 is SGHKS and CDR2 is YYEKEE (reference sequence). Written as DNA, the CDR3 is TGTGCCAGCAGCTTGACAGGGGGCCAAGGCGGGCCCCAGCATTTT. Encoded protein: CASSLTGGQGGPQHF.

The chain uses TRBV5-4 and TRBJ2-4, with D uncertain. Germline loops: CDR1 SGHNT, CDR2 YYREEE (reference sequence). The CDR3 consists of 12 residues. V lost 9 bases to trimming and J lost 7 bases, with 14 bases between them. Written as DNA, the CDR3 is TGTGCCACCTCGGCAGGTACGAACATTCAGTACTTC. Translated: CATSAGTNIQYF.

This chain connects TRBV19 to TRBJ2-2, with TRBD1 matching over 7 bases. The V gene's germline CDR1 is LNHDA and CDR2 SQIVND (reference sequence). Losses at the gene ends were 3 bases for V and 7 bases for J; bases not matched to a gene: 8. This CDR3 is 15 amino acids long. CDR3 bases: TGTGCCAGTAGTATCATGACAGGGATGATCGGGGAGCTGTTTTTT. Amino acid sequence: CASSIMTGMIGELFF.

This rearrangement joins TRBV5-4 to TRBJ2-1; D ambiguous. The V end was cut by 0 bases, the J end by 4 bases, with 8 bases between. From germline, CDR1 is SGHNT and CDR2 YYREEE (reference sequence). The length of the CDR3 is 14 residues. The CDR3 here is CASSLGPAYNEQFF. The CDR3 DNA sequence: TGTGCCAGCAGCTTGGGGCCCGCATACAATGAGCAGTTCTTC.

This clone has a single count. Different DNA sequences within this sample yield the same CDR3. The CDR3, as DNA: TGTGCCACCAGTGACCCTTACAATGAGCAGTTCTTC. Protein sequence: CATSDPYNEQFF. The chain carries TRBV24-1 and TRBJ2-1; unclear D gene. V was pared by 4 bases and J by 4 bases, with 4 bases between. This CDR3 has 12 residues. CDR1 and CDR2 (germline): KGHDR, SFDVKD.

V and J are TRBV5-1 and TRBJ2-5; D gene uncertain. The CDR3 runs to 13 residues. Trimming removed 2 bases at V and 2 bases at J, with 7 bases between. Germline V gene lookup returns CDR1 SGHRS and CDR2 YFSETQ. The CDR3: CASSFSRQETQYF. The CDR3 DNA reads TGCGCCAGCAGCTTTTCCCGGCAAGAGACCCAGTACTTC.

V and J are TRBV7-2 and TRBJ2-3; 9 nucleotides match TRBD2. The length of the CDR3 is 16 residues. With V trimmed by 1 base and J by 4 bases, 6 bases remained unmatched. Germline V CDR1 and CDR2: SGHTA, FQGNSA. The CDR3 protein is CASSLGGGGAPDTQYF. In nucleotides, the CDR3 is TGTGCCAGCAGCTTAGGCGGCGGGGGGGCCCCAGATACGCAGTATTTT.

The rearrangement uses TRBV11-3 and TRBJ1-3, with D unclear. Trimming took 0 bases from V and 4 from J, leaving 10 bases between them. Germline CDR1 reads SGHNT; CDR2 reads YENEEA. The CDR3 extends over 15 amino acids. The CDR3 DNA reads as TGTGCCAGCAGCTTAGATTCAACTTCAGGAAACACCATATATTTT. Protein product: CASSLDSTSGNTIYF.

This sequence joins TRBV6-5 and TRBJ1-5, with D tentatively TRBD1 (5 bases). V gave up 8 bases and J gave up 2 bases, with 16 bases separating them. Germline CDR1 and CDR2: MNHEY and SVGAGI. The CDR3 covers 15 residues. The CDR3 sequence is CASAAAGGGNQPQHF. In DNA form, the CDR3 reads TGTGCCAGCGCCGCAGCGGGGGGAGGCAATCAGCCCCAGCATTTT.

CDR3 sequence: CASSEGTGVVGYTF. The CDR3 nucleotides read TGTGCCAGCAGTGAAGGGACAGGGGTCGTTGGCTACACCTTC. The chain is built from TRBV6-1 and TRBJ1-2; 9 nucleotides align to TRBD1. The CDR3 is made up of 14 amino acids. Unmatched junction bases numbered 4, after V lost 1 base and J lost 7 bases. The germline gives CDR1 MNHNS, CDR2 SASEGT.

This sequence joins TRBV7-8 and TRBJ1-5, with a weak D call TRBD1 (5 bases). Germline V lookup: CDR1 SGHVS, CDR2 FQNEAQ. Trimming took off 1 base at V and 9 bases at J, with 22 bases between the two ends. CDR3 length: 17 amino acids. The CDR3 reads CASSLVIGDRLYRPQHF. The CDR3 DNA follows: TGTGCCAGCAGCTTAGTTATCGGCGACAGACTTTATAGGCCCCAGCATTTT.

The V gene is TRBV7-9, the J gene TRBJ2-3, with no clear D. The germline CDR1 and CDR2 sequences are SEHNR and FQNEAQ (reference sequence). This CDR3 spans 19 amino acids. V was trimmed by 3 bases and J by 5 bases, leaving 27 bases between them. This chain's CDR3 is CASSLLGLLAVKTGDTQYF. CDR3 bases: TGTGCCAGCAGCTTGTTGGGTCTCCTCGCTGTCAAGACGGGAGATACGCAGTATTTT.

The CDR3 DNA follows: TGCGCCAGCAGCATTCCTAGCACAGATACGCAGTATTTT. It yields the protein CASSIPSTDTQYF. V usage is TRBV5-1 and J usage is TRBJ2-3; unclear D gene. The CDR3 extends over 13 amino acids. Germline CDR1 SGHRS, CDR2 YFSETQ. Trimming cost V 4 bases and J 0 bases, with 6 bases left between them. The full variable domain, with the rest looked up from reference TRBV5-1 and TRBJ2-3, is KAGVTQTPRYLIKTRGQQVTLSCSPISGHRSVSWYQQTPGQGLQFLFEYFSETQRNKGNFPGRFSGRQFSNSRSEMNVSTLELGDSALYLCASSIPSTDTQYFGPGTRLTVL.

The chain carries TRBV12-3 or TRBV12-4 and TRBJ1-1; D perhaps matches TRBD1 (5 bases). There are 11 residues in the CDR3. The germline V and J ends were trimmed by 6 bases and 11 bases, with 13 bases remaining between them. The CDR3 protein is CASRVQVRAFF. The CDR3, as DNA: TGTGCCAGCAGAGTACAGGTGCGGGCTTTCTTT.

The chain couples TRBV5-8 to TRBJ2-6; 8 nucleotides match TRBD2. This CDR3 spans 17 amino acids. Per germline, CDR1 SGHTS and CDR2 YDEGEE. V lost 6 bases to trimming and J lost 0 bases; unmatched junction nucleotides: 8. The CDR3: CASTPVGGASGANVLTF. CDR3 DNA: TGTGCCAGCACCCCGGTCGGGGGGGCCTCTGGGGCCAACGTCCTGACTTTC.

V usage is TRBV27 and J usage is TRBJ2-7, with D possibly TRBD2 on 5 matching bases. The length of the CDR3 is 13 residues. Germline assignment: CDR1 MNHEY and CDR2 SMNVEV (reference sequence). With 8 bases removed from V and 3 bases from J, the gap between germline ends came to 14 bases. CDR3 region: CASASLSSYEQYF. The DNA for the CDR3 is TGTGCCAGCGCTAGCCTTAGCAGCTACGAGCAGTACTTC.

The chain recombines TRBV4-3 with TRBJ2-7; D perhaps matches TRBD2 (6 bases). Germline CDR1 is LGHNA and CDR2 is YSLEER. V was pared by 0 bases and J by 5 bases, with 11 bases between. The CDR3 length is 14 residues. DNA of the CDR3: TGCGCCAGCAGCCAAGAAATCGGCGGGAACGAGCAGTACTTC. It is translated as CASSQEIGGNEQYF.

The chain recombines TRBV29-1 with TRBJ1-1, with 7 bases aligning to TRBD1. This CDR3 is built from 13 residues. The V and J ends lost 4 bases and 0 bases, in that order; junction bases with no gene match: 2. Germline V gene data show CDR1 as SQVTM and CDR2 as ANQGSEA. The CDR3 here is CSVVRGLNTEAFF. The CDR3 DNA sequence: TGCAGCGTTGTAAGGGGGCTGAACACTGAAGCTTTCTTT. Variable domain in full (rest from reference TRBV29-1 and TRBJ1-1): SAVISQKPSRDICQRGTSLTIQCQVDSQVTMMFWYRQQPGQSLTLIATANQGSEATYESGFVIDKFPISRPNLTFSTLTVSNMSPEDSSIYLCSVVRGLNTEAFFGQGTRLTVV.

The chain recombines TRBV27 with TRBJ1-1; no firm D call. Per germline, CDR1 MNHEY and CDR2 SMNVEV (reference sequence). V shed 6 bases and J shed 4 bases, with 12 bases lying between them. The CDR3 runs to 13 residues. CDR3 residues: CASRGGESTEAFF. The CDR3 region has the DNA TGTGCCAGCAGGGGAGGAGAGAGCACTGAAGCTTTCTTT.

This clone appeared once. The V and J genes are TRBV7-2 and TRBJ2-4, with 7 nucleotides matching TRBD1. This CDR3 has 15 amino acids. The germline V gene has CDR1 SGHTA and CDR2 FQGNSA. J gave up 3 bases and V 3 bases, and 5 bases lay outside the gene matches. CDR3 nucleotides: TGTGCCAGCAGCTTTTTCGGGACAGACAAAAACATTCAGTACTTC. It translates to CASSFFGTDKNIQYF.

The chain couples TRBV4-2 to TRBJ1-6; D is perhaps TRBD1 (6 bases). This CDR3 region has 14 residues. The germline V gene has CDR1 LGHNA and CDR2 YNFKEQ. V lost 4 bases and J lost 8, with 12 bases in between. The CDR3 DNA sequence: TGTGCCAGCAGCCTCCTGGGGGCTGATTCACCCCTCCACTTT. Its protein product is CASSLLGADSPLHF.